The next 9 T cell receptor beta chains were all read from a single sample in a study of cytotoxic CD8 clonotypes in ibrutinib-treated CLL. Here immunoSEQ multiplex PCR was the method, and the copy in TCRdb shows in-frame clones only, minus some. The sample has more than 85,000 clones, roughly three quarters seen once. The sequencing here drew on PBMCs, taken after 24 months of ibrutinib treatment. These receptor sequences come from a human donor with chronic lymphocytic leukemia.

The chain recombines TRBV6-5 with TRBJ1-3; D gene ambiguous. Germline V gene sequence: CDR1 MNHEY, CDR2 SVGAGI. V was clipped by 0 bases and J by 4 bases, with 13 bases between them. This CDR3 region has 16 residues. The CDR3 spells CASSYSAEWVGNTIYF. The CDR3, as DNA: TGTGCCAGCAGTTACTCTGCCGAGTGGGTCGGAAACACCATATATTTT.

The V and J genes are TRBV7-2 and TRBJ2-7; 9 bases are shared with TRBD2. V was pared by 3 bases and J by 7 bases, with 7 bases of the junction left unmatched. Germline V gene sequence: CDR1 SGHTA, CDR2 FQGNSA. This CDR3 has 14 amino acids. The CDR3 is CASSFAGGPQEQYF. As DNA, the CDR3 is TGTGCCAGCAGCTTCGCGGGAGGGCCACAGGAGCAGTACTTC.

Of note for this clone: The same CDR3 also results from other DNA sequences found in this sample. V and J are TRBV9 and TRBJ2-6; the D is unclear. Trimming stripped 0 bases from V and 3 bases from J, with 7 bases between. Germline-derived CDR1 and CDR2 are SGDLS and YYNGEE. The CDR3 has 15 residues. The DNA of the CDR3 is TGTGCCAGCAGCGTAGAAGGCAGTGGGGCCAACGTCCTGACTTTC. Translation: CASSVEGSGANVLTF.

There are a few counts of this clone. CDR3 protein: CASSQVGPLGPGRNYGYTF. CDR3 nucleotide sequence: TGTGCCAGCAGCCAAGTAGGCCCACTGGGGCCCGGACGGAACTATGGCTACACCTTC. The chain recombines TRBV4-2 with TRBJ1-2; D is possibly TRBD1 (5 bases). CDR1 is LGHNA, CDR2 YNFKEQ, per germline. This CDR3 comprises 19 residues. With 1 base removed from V and 2 bases from J, the gap between germline ends came to 23 bases.

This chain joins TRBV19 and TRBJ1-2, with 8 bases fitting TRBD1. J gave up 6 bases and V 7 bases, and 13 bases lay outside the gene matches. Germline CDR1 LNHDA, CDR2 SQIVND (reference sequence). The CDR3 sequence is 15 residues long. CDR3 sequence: CASTRTGLKENGYTF. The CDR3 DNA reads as TGTGCCAGTACCCGGACAGGGCTTAAAGAGAATGGCTACACCTTC.

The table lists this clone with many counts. CDR3 DNA: TGCAGCGGATACAACAGGGCTAGCGAGCAGTACTTC. Translation: CSGYNRASEQYF. The chain couples TRBV29-1 to TRBJ2-7, with D possibly matching TRBD1 (6 bases). Germline assignment: CDR1 SQVTM and CDR2 ANQGSEA. This CDR3 region has 12 residues. V was clipped by 7 bases and J by 6 bases, with 16 bases between them.

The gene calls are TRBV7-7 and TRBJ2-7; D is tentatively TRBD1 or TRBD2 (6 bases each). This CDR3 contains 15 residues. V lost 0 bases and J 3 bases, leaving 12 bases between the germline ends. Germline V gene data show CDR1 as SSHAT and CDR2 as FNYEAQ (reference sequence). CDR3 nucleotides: TGTGCCAGCAGCTTAGCATCCGGGGGCAACTACGAGCAGTACTTC. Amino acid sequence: CASSLASGGNYEQYF.

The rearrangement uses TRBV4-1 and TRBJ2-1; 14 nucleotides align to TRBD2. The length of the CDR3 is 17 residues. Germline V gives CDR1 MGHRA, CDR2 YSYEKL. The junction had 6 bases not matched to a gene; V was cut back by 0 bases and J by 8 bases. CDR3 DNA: TGCGCCAGCAGCCAAGATCGGGGACTAGCGGGAGAAGATGAGCAGTTCTTC. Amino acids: CASSQDRGLAGEDEQFF.

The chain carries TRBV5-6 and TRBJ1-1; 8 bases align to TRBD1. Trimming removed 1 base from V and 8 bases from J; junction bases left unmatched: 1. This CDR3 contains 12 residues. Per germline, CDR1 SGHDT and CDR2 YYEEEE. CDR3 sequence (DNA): TGTGCCAGCAGCTTGTGGGACAGGGAAGCTTTCTTT. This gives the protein CASSLWDREAFF.